Following are 21 T cell receptor beta chains from one sample sequenced in a study of blood T cell repertoires in COVID-19. The assay was immunoSEQ multiplex PCR, and TCRdb's table has in-frame clones only and misses some. In the table there are a few hundred thousand clones, about 80% of which are singletons. The sample consisted of PBMCs or T cells enriched from blood (not recorded which). Receptor source: a man aged 40-50 years who had recovered from COVID-19.

The V gene is TRBV14, the J gene TRBJ2-7; 10 bases align to TRBD2. Germline V lookup: CDR1 SGHDN, CDR2 FVKESK. Unmatched junction bases numbered 19, after V lost 4 bases and J lost 1 base. The CDR3 is 20 amino acids. CDR3 residues: CASSLYIEEREGPRSYEQYF. In nucleotides, the CDR3 is TGTGCCAGCAGCCTCTATATAGAGGAGCGGGAGGGCCCAAGATCCTACGAGCAGTACTTC.

This chain uses TRBV11-2 with TRBJ1-3, with a possible D match to TRBD1 (5 bases). CDR3 length: 15 amino acids. Looked up from germline, CDR1 is SGHAT and CDR2 is FQNNGV. The V end was cut by 1 base, the J end by 1 base, with 8 bases between. CDR3 sequence (DNA): TGTGCCAGCAGCTTAGGGGGGGGGTCTGGAAACACCATATATTTT. Translating gives CASSLGGGSGNTIYF.

The gene calls are TRBV29-1 and TRBJ2-7; 8 positions match TRBD1. The CDR3 is 17 residues long. Germline-derived CDR1 and CDR2 are SQVTM and ANQGSEA. The V gene end was trimmed by 2 bases and the J gene end by 6 bases; junction bases not matched to a gene: 18. CDR3 sequence: CSVERGTGGVVVSEQYF. In DNA, the CDR3 is TGCAGCGTTGAAAGGGGTACAGGGGGTGTTGTAGTTAGCGAGCAGTACTTC.

The CDR3 region has the DNA TGCAGTGCTAGTGAGTTTGGGACAAGATATGGCTACACCTTC. Its protein product is CSASEFGTRYGYTF. The chain uses TRBV20-1 and TRBJ1-2, with a weak D call TRBD1 (6 bases). This CDR3 region has 14 residues. V was clipped by 3 bases and J by 5 bases, with 16 bases between them. CDR1 DFQATT and CDR2 SNEGSKA come from the germline V gene (reference sequence).

This CDR3 is CASSKGEETQYF. In DNA form, the CDR3 reads TGTGCCAGCAGCAAGGGAGAAGAGACCCAGTACTTC. The V gene is TRBV7-2, the J gene TRBJ2-5, with a weak D call TRBD2 (5 bases). Trimming took 5 bases from V and 3 from J, leaving 7 bases between them. This CDR3 is built from 12 residues. Germline CDR1 and CDR2: SGHTA and FQGNSA. Drawing the rest from reference TRBV7-2 and TRBJ2-5, the complete variable domain is GAGVSQSPSNKVTEKGKDVELRCDPISGHTALYWYRQSLGQGLEFLIYFQGNSAPDKSGLPSDRFSAERTGGSVSTLTIQRTQQEDSAVYLCASSKGEETQYFGPGTRLLVL.

This sequence joins TRBV5-1 and TRBJ2-1, with D perhaps TRBD1 (6 bases). V was pared by 4 bases and J by 0 bases, with 11 bases between. The CDR3 is 15 amino acids. CDR1 is SGHRS and CDR2 is YFSETQ in the germline V gene. The CDR3 DNA follows: TGCGCCAGCAGCCCGGGACAAACCTCCTACAATGAGCAGTTCTTC. It translates to CASSPGQTSYNEQFF.

The genes are TRBV28 and TRBJ2-1, with D maybe TRBD2 (6 bases). The CDR3 is 11 residues long. Germline CDR1 MDHEN, CDR2 SYDVKM. V shed 11 bases and J shed 9 bases, with 14 bases lying between them. The CDR3 region is CAGGRGSEQFF. As DNA, the CDR3 is TGTGCCGGCGGGCGGGGTAGTGAGCAGTTCTTC. The variable domain in full, with the rest retrieved from reference TRBV28 and TRBJ2-1, is DVKVTQSSRYLVKRTGEKVFLECVQDMDHENMFWYRQDPGLGLRLIYFSYDVKMKEKGDIPEGYSVSREKKERFSLILESASTNQTSMYLCAGGRGSEQFFGPGTRLTVL.

This sequence joins TRBV27 and TRBJ1-6; D is ambiguous. Germline V gene sequence: CDR1 MNHEY, CDR2 SMNVEV (reference sequence). V lost 3 bases and J 10 bases, leaving 10 bases between the germline ends. The CDR3 consists of 13 residues. The CDR3 sequence is CASSFVGESPLHF. The CDR3 nucleotides read TGTGCCAGCAGTTTTGTCGGGGAGTCACCCCTCCACTTT.

CDR3 nucleotides: TGTGCCAGCAGCGTAGTGGCCGGGGGGAACGGGGAGCTGTTTTTT. It translates to CASSVVAGGNGELFF. The genes are TRBV9 and TRBJ2-2, with 7 positions matching TRBD2. CDR1 SGDLS and CDR2 YYNGEE come from the germline V gene. With 0 bases clipped from V and 7 bases from J, the junction kept 6 bases outside the gene matches. The CDR3 extends over 15 amino acids. The full variable domain, completed using reference TRBV9 and TRBJ2-2, is DSGVTQTPKHLITATGQRVTLRCSPRSGDLSVYWYQQSLDQGLQFLIQYYNGEERAKGNILERFSAQQFPDLHSELNLSSLELGDSALYFCASSVVAGGNGELFFGEGSRLTVL.

The gene calls are TRBV5-1 and TRBJ1-2; D perhaps matches TRBD1 (5 bases). The CDR3 runs to 11 residues. With 6 bases removed from V and 6 bases from J, the gap between germline ends came to 9 bases. Germline CDR1 and CDR2: SGHRS and YFSETQ. The CDR3 region is CASMGGNGYTF. CDR3 nucleotide sequence: TGCGCCAGCATGGGGGGAAATGGCTACACCTTC.

This rearrangement joins TRBV13 to TRBJ2-5; TRBD2 is a possible D gene (6 bases). Germline values: CDR1 PRHDT, CDR2 FYEKMQ (reference sequence). Trimming left V 0 bases short and J 5 bases short, with 10 bases between. This CDR3 is 14 amino acids long. CDR3 sequence (DNA): TGTGCCAGCAGCTTAGGCGCGGCGGGGGAGACCCAGTACTTC. Translation: CASSLGAAGETQYF.

The chain links TRBV3-1 (or the pseudogene TRBV3-2) to TRBJ2-7; D is perhaps TRBD2 (5 bases). Germline CDR1 LGHDT, CDR2 YNNKEL (reference sequence). Trimming stripped 3 bases from V and 3 bases from J, with 15 bases between. The CDR3 consists of 15 residues. CDR3 in amino acids: CASSHPHEGLYEQYF. Written as DNA, the CDR3 is TGTGCCAGCAGCCACCCCCACGAGGGCCTCTACGAGCAGTACTTC.

This clone was counted only a few times. The chain employs TRBV3-1 (or the pseudogene TRBV3-2) and TRBJ2-4, with 15 bases matching TRBD2. Germline CDR1 and CDR2: LGHDT and YNNKEL (reference sequence). This CDR3 contains 19 residues. The V segment lost 4 bases and the J segment 6 bases; nucleotides outside the gene matches: 13. CDR3 DNA sequence: TGTGCCAGCAGCCTCCAGTTAGGACTAGCGGGGGGGAGAGGAAACATTCAGTACTTC. Its protein product is CASSLQLGLAGGRGNIQYF.

This clone came up once. This chain's CDR3 is CASSSPRAGPRATGELFF. The CDR3 coding sequence is TGTGCCAGCAGTTCCCCTCGCGCCGGACCCAGGGCCACCGGGGAGCTGTTTTTT. This sequence joins TRBV28 and TRBJ2-2; tentatively, D is TRBD1 (5 bases). The length of the CDR3 is 18 residues. Germline CDR1 reads MDHEN; CDR2 reads SYDVKM. V lost 4 bases, J lost 4 bases, and 22 bases lay in between.

The CDR3, as DNA: TGTGCTAGTGGTTTGGGGGGGACAGGGGGCATCACAGATACGCAGTATTTT. This translates into CASGLGGTGGITDTQYF. The chain couples TRBV12-5 to TRBJ2-3, with TRBD1 identical over 12 bases. The junction had 4 bases not matched to a gene; V was cut back by 1 base and J by 2 bases. This CDR3 is 17 amino acids long. CDR1 LGHNT and CDR2 FRNRAP come from the germline V gene.

The DNA for the CDR3 is TGTGCCAGCATAGGACAGAGTACCGGGGAGCTGTTTTTT. It specifies CASIGQSTGELFF. V and J are TRBV2 and TRBJ2-2; D possibly corresponds to TRBD1 (6 bases). Per the germline V gene, CDR1 is SNHLY and CDR2 is FYNNEI. CDR3 length equals 13 residues. The V and J ends lost 7 bases and 5 bases respectively, with 11 bases between them.

A remark on this clone: This same CDR3 is encoded by further DNA sequences in the sample. The J gene is TRBJ2-5, the V gene TRBV2; no clear D gene. Germline-derived CDR1 and CDR2 are SNHLY and FYNNEI. There are 12 residues in the CDR3. Trimming took 3 bases from V and 5 from J, leaving 7 bases between them. CDR3 coding DNA: TGTGCCAGCAGTGATACCAGGGAGACCCAGTACTTC. Its protein product is CASSDTRETQYF.

This chain joins TRBV6-5 and TRBJ1-4, with D perhaps TRBD1 (6 bases). Germline-derived CDR1 and CDR2 are MNHEY and SVGAGI. The V and J ends lost 7 bases and 11 bases respectively, with 14 bases between them. There are 12 residues in the CDR3. The CDR3 sequence is CASKAEGGKLFF. DNA for the CDR3: TGTGCCAGCAAGGCTGAGGGGGGGAAACTGTTTTTT.

The chain has TRBV27 and TRBJ2-7; TRBD1 might be the D (5 bases). Germline V CDR1 and CDR2: MNHEY, SMNVEV (reference sequence). The length of the CDR3 is 13 residues. Trimming removed 5 bases at V and 1 base at J, with 9 bases between. The CDR3 region has the DNA TGTGCCAGCAGTCCACAGGATTCCTACGAGCAGTACTTC. This codes for CASSPQDSYEQYF.

This clone has a handful of counts. This chain links TRBV6-1 with TRBJ2-2, with D possibly matching TRBD2 (5 bases). The germline V and J ends were trimmed by 2 bases and 5 bases, with 12 bases remaining between them. From germline, CDR1 is MNHNS and CDR2 SASEGT. The CDR3 loop spans 15 amino acids. CDR3 in DNA: TGTGCCAGCAGTGAAATGAGGGTTTGGACCGGGGAGCTGTTTTTT. Translated, it gives CASSEMRVWTGELFF.

This clone was detected once. The chain uses TRBV19 and TRBJ2-7, with a tentative D call TRBD2 (5 bases). CDR3 size: 14 residues. Trimming left V 10 bases short and J 7 bases short, with 23 bases between. The germline V gene encodes CDR1 LNHDA and CDR2 SQIVND (reference sequence). The CDR3 protein is CATRGYLPRLEQYF. CDR3 DNA sequence: TGTGCCACCCGAGGGTACCTACCGAGATTGGAGCAGTACTTC.